This T cell receptor beta chain was retrieved from a study of cytomegalovirus exposure and HLA in healthy donors. The study's findings and limits: The number of N-insertions in an Asian-associated ancestry cluster was reportedly below the 666-donor mean in a later analysis.

About this clone itself: Its cognate antigen is unknown.

PCR used 60 Vbeta primers and 13 Jbeta primers. Sequenced by immunoSEQ multiplex PCR; TCRdb stores in-frame clones only, minus some. The sample lists around 130,000 clones, roughly four fifths occurring once. The J segment lost 6 bases and the V segment lost 0 bases, leaving 4 bases of the junction unmatched. CDR3 size: 14 residues. Germline assignment: CDR1 PRHDT and CDR2 FYEKMQ (reference sequence). The sequence came from a woman aged 45 to 65 in good health and CMV-seronegative. The sequenced sample consisted of PBMCs. This chain joins TRBV13 and TRBJ1-1, with 7 bases aligning to TRBD1. This chain's CDR3 is CASSLGKGGSEAFF. The CDR3 DNA follows: TGTGCCAGCAGCTTAGGCAAAGGGGGCTCTGAAGCTTTCTTT.